This T cell receptor (beta chain) was obtained from a study of Ad26.COV2.S vaccination and SARS-CoV-2 variants. Study in general: Donor joined the COV1001 Ad26.COV2.S trial arm. General observations from the study: Placebo recipients and vaccine recipients were similar in non-spike TCR breadth.

A remark on this clone: Its antigen is still unknown.

Here immunoSEQ multiplex PCR was the method, and the copy in TCRdb shows in-frame clones only, minus some. The table lists about 240,000 clones, roughly 88% of them singletons, with roughly 10% in the top ten. Treatment given: 19 received Ad26.COV2.S at low or high dose, single or two shots; roughly 5 received placebo; per-sample allocation not given. On day 63 after the first injection, vaccine and placebo recipients gave samples. The specimen comprised peripheral blood, sampled in a trial of Ad26.COV2.S vaccine versus placebo. This receptor was identified in a person aged 18-65 years who received the Ad26.COV2.S COVID-19 vaccine or a placebo.

The CDR3 loop reads CASSFGTARVYGYTF. The CDR3 DNA follows: TGTGCCAGCAGCTTTGGGACGGCGAGAGTCTATGGCTACACCTTC. The V gene is TRBV7-8, the J gene TRBJ1-2, with D perhaps TRBD1 (5 bases). V was pared by 3 bases and J by 4 bases, with 15 bases between. Germline V gene data show CDR1 as SGHVS and CDR2 as FQNEAQ. This CDR3 has 15 residues.